The TCR beta chain described here comes from a study of blood T cell repertoires in COVID-19. Study-wide background: The United States, Italy and Spain supplied acute and convalescent COVID-19 samples. The analysed material was cDNA or gDNA that came from T cells, B-cell-depleted T cells, or PBMCs.

Trimming stripped 6 bases from V and 4 bases from J, with 12 bases between. Germline V lookup: CDR1 MNHEY, CDR2 SVGAGI. CDR3 size: 13 residues. As originally analysed: The assay estimated nucleated cells by amplifying reference gene primers. Here immunoSEQ multiplex PCR was the method, and the copy in TCRdb shows in-frame clones only, minus some. From that table come the V and J calls and clone size; the DNA was used to work out D and trimming. The data contain 60,000 or so clones, 89% of them singletons. Sequencing input: peripheral blood. The sequence derives from a woman in her fifties or sixties with active COVID-19. The chain is built from TRBV6-5 and TRBJ1-2; D is perhaps TRBD1 (6 bases). Written as DNA, the CDR3 is TGTGCCAGCAGGGACGTGGGGGCCTATGGCTACACCTTC. This encodes CASRDVGAYGYTF.